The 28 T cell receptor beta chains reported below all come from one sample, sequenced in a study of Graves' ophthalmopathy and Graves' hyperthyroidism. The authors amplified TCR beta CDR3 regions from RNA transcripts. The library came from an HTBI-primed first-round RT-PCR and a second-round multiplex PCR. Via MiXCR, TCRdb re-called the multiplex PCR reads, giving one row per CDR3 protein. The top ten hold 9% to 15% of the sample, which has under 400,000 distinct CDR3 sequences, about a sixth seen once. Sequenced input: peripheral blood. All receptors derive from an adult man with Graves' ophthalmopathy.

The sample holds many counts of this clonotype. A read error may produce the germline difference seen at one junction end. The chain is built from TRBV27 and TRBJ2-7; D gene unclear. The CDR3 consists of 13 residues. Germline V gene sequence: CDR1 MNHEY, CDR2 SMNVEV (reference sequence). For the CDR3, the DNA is TGTGCCAGCAGTCCCCGACTGGCCTACGGGCAGTACTTC. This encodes CASSPRLAYGQYF.

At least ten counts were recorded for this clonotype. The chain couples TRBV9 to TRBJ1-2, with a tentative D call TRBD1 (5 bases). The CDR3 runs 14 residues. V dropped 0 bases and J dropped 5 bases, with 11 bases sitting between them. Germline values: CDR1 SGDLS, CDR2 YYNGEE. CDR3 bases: TGTGCCAGCAGCGTAGGAGGGGTTCGGTATGGCTACACCTTC. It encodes CASSVGGVRYGYTF.

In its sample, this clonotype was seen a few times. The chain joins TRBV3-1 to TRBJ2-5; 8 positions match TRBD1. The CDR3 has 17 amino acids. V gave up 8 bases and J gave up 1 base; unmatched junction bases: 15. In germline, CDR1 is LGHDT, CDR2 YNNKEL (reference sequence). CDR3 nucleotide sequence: TGTGCCAGCGCCTCCGGGACAGGAGAAACCTCCCAAGAGACCCAGTACTTC. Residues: CASASGTGETSQETQYF.

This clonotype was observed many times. The CDR3 is CASSLSVQDQPQHF. CDR3 nucleotide sequence: TGTGCCAGCAGTCTCTCCGTTCAAGATCAGCCCCAGCATTTT. J is TRBJ1-5 and V is TRBV2; D gene ambiguous. Germline CDR1 is SNHLY and CDR2 is FYNNEI. This CDR3 is 14 amino acids long. Trimming left V 5 bases short and J 5 bases short, with 13 bases between.

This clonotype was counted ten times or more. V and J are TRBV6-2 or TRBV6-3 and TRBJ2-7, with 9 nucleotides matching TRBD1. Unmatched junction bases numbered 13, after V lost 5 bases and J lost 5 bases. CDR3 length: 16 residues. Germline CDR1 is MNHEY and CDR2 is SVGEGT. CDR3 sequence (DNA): TGTGCCAGCAGTGACCCACGGGACAGGGTCGCGGACGAGCAGTACTTC. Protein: CASSDPRDRVADEQYF.

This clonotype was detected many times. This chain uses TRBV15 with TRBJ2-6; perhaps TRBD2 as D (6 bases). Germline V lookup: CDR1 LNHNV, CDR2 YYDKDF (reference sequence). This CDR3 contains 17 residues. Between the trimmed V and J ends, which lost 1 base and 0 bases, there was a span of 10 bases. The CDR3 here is CATSRGGGVSGANVLTF. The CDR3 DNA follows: TGTGCCACCAGCAGAGGTGGAGGGGTCTCTGGGGCCAACGTCCTGACTTTC. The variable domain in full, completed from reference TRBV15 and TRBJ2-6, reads DAMVIQNPRYQVTQFGKPVTLSCSQTLNHNVMYWYQQKSSQAPKLLFHYYDKDFNNEADTPDNFQSRRPNTSFCFLDIRSPGLGDTAMYLCATSRGGGVSGANVLTFGAGSRLTVL.

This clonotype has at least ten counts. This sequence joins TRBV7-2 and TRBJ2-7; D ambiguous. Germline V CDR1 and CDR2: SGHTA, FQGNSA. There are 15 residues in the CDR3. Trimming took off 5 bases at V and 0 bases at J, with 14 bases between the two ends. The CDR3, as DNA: TGTGCCAGCAGCCAAAGTGGCAGCCGCTCCTACGAGCAGTACTTC. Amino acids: CASSQSGSRSYEQYF.

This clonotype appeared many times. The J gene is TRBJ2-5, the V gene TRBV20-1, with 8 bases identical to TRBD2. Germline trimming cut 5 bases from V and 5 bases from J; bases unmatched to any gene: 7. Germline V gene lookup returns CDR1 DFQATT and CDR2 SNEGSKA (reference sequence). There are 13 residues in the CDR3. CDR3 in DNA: TGCAGTGCTCATCCCGGGGGGGGGGAGACCCAGTACTTC. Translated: CSAHPGGGETQYF.

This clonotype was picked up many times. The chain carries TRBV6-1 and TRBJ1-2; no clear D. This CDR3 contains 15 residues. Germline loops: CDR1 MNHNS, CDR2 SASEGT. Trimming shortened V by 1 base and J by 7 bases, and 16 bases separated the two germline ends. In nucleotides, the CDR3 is TGTGCCAGCAGTGAAGTAGAAAGGGATCTTGGTGGCTACACCTTC. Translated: CASSEVERDLGGYTF.

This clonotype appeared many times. CDR3 amino acids: CSATGTGGPFYEQYF. In DNA form, the CDR3 reads TGCAGTGCTACCGGGACAGGGGGACCCTTCTACGAGCAGTACTTC. The chain is built from TRBV20-1 and TRBJ2-7; 11 bases agree with TRBD1. The CDR3 sequence is 15 residues long. V was pared by 4 bases and J by 3 bases, with 8 bases of the junction left unmatched. Germline V gene sequence: CDR1 DFQATT, CDR2 SNEGSKA (reference sequence).

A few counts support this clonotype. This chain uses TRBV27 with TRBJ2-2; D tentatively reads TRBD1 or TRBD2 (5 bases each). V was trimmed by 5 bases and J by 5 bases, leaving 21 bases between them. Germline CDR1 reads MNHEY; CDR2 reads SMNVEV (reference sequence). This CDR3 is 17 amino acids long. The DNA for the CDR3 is TGTGCCAGCAGTGACGAATGGCGGGCAGGGAAGACCGGGGAGCTGTTTTTT. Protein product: CASSDEWRAGKTGELFF.

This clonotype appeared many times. The CDR3 region has the DNA TGTGCCAGCAGCCTAGGGCAGTCGGGCGCTGAAGCTTTCTTT. It encodes CASSLGQSGAEAFF. This chain links TRBV7-9 with TRBJ1-1; no definite D call. The CDR3 runs 14 residues. V dropped 5 bases and J dropped 6 bases, with 16 bases sitting between them. Germline lookup yields CDR1 SEHNR and CDR2 FQNEAQ (reference sequence).

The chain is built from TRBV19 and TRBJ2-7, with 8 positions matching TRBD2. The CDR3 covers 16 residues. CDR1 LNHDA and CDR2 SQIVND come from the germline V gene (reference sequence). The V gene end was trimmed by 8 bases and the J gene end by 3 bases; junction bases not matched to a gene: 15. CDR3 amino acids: CASGPRGASGFYEQYF. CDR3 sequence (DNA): TGTGCCAGTGGACCAAGAGGGGCTAGCGGGTTCTACGAGCAGTACTTC.

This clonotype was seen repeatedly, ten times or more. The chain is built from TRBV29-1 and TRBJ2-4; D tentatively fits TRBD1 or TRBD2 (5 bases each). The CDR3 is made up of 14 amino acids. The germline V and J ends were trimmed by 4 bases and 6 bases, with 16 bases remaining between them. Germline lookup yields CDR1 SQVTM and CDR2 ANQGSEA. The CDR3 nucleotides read TGCAGCGTTGGGCTCAGGGTTGCGGGAAACATTCAGTACTTC. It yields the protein CSVGLRVAGNIQYF.

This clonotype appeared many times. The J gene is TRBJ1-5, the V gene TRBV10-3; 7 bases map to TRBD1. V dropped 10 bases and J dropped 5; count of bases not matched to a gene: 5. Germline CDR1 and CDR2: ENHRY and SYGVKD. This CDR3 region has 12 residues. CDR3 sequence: CATRTGDQPQHF. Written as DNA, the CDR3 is TGTGCCACCAGGACAGGCGATCAGCCCCAGCATTTT.

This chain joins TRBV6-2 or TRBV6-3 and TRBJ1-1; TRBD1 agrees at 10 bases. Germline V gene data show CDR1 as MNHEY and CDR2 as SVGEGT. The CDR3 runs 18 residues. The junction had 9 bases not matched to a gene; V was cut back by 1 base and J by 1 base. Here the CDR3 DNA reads TGTGCCAGCAGTTACTACCGGGACAGGGGTACAGGGAACACTGAAGCTTTCTTT. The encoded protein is CASSYYRDRGTGNTEAFF.

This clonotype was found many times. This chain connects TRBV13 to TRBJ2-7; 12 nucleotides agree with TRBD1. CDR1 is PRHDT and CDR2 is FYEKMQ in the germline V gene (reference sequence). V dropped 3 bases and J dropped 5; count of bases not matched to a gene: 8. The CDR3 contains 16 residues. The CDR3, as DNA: TGTGCCAGCAGCTTCCGTGGGGGACAGGGGGCCGACGAGCAGTACTTC. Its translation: CASSFRGGQGADEQYF. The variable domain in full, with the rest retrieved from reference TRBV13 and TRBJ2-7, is AAGVIQSPRHLIKEKRETATLKCYPIPRHDTVYWYQQGPGQDPQFLISFYEKMQSDKGSIPDRFSAQQFSDYHSELNMSSLELGDSALYFCASSFRGGQGADEQYFGPGTRLTVT.

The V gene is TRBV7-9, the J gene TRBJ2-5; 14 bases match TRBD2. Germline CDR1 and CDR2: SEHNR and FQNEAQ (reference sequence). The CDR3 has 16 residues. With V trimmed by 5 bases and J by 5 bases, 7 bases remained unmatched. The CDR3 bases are TGTGCCAGCAGCGCCGGAGGACTAGCGGGAGGCGAGACCCAGTACTTC. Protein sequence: CASSAGGLAGGETQYF.

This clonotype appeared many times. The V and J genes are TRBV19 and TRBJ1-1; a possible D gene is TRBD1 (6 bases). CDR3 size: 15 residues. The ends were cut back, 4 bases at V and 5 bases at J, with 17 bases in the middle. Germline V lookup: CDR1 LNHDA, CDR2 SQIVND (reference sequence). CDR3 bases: TGTGCCAGTAGTACGCCGGCCAGGGGAGATACTGAAGCTTTCTTT. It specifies CASSTPARGDTEAFF.

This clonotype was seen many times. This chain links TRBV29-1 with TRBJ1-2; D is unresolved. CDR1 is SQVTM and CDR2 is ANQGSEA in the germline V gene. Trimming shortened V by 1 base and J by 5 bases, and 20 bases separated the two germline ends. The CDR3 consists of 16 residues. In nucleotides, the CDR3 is TGCAGCGTTGAAGCCGAAGTTGGGCCACTTGTTTATGGCTACACCTTC. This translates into CSVEAEVGPLVYGYTF.

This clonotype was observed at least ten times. CDR3 in DNA: TGTGCCAGCAGCTCCCCGACCGGGACAGATAACACTGAAGCTTTCTTT. This translates into CASSSPTGTDNTEAFF. This rearrangement joins TRBV7-9 to TRBJ1-1; the match to TRBD1 covers 7 bases. The CDR3 spans 16 residues. V was clipped by 4 bases and J by 2 bases; unmatched bases: 10. Germline V lookup: CDR1 SEHNR, CDR2 FQNEAQ (reference sequence).

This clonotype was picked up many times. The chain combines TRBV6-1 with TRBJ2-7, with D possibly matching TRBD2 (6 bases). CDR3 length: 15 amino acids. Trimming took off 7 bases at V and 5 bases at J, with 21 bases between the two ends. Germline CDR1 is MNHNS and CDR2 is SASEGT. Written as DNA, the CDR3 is TGTGCCAGCAAACTGGCGGGAACGGCCCTGGACGAGCAGTACTTC. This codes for CASKLAGTALDEQYF.

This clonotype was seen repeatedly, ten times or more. DNA for the CDR3: TGTGCCACCAGTCCAAAAGGGGGCGCGAAGGGGGAGACCCAGTACTTC. This codes for CATSPKGGAKGETQYF. The V gene is TRBV24-1, the J gene TRBJ2-5; TRBD1 matches 7 bases. Germline V gives CDR1 KGHDR, CDR2 SFDVKD. There are 16 residues in the CDR3. The V gene end was trimmed by 6 bases and the J gene end by 5 bases; junction bases not matched to a gene: 14.

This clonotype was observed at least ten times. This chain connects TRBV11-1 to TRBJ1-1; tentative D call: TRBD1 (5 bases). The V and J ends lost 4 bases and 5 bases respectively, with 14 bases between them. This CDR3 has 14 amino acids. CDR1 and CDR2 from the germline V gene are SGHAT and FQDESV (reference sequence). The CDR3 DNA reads TGTGCCAGCAGCTGGAGGAGGGGCGGGACTGAAGCTTTCTTT. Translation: CASSWRRGGTEAFF.

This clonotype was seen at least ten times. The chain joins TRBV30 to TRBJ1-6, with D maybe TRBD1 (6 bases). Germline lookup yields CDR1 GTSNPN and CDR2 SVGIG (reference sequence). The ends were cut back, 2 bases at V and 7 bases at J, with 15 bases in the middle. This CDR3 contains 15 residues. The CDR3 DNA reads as TGTGCCTGGAGTAAGGGTCAGGGGAACAATTCACCCCTCCACTTT. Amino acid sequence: CAWSKGQGNNSPLHF.

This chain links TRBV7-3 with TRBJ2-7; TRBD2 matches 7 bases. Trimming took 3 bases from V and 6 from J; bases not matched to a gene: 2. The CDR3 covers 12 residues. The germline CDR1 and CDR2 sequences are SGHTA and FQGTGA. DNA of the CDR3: TGTGCCAGCAGCTTCACGGGGGGCGAGCAGTACTTC. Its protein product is CASSFTGGEQYF.

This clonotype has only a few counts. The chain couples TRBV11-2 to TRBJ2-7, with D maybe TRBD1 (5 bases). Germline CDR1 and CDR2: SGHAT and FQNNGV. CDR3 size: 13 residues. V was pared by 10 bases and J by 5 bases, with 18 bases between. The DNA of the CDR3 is TGTGCCACAAAGCCGGCAGGGCCAGACGAGCAGTACTTC. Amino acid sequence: CATKPAGPDEQYF.

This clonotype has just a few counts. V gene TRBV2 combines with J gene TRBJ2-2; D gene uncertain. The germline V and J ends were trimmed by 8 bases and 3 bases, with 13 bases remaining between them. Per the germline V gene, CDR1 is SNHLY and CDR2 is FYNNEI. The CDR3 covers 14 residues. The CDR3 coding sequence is TGTGCCAGCCGGCTAAGAGGAGACACCGGGGAGCTGTTTTTT. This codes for CASRLRGDTGELFF.